This T cell receptor (beta chain) came from a study of patients and donors after allogeneic stem cell transplantation. In this sample, this clonotype turned up many times. In germline, CDR1 is SGHRS, CDR2 YFSETQ. This CDR3 is built from 15 residues. V was clipped by 0 bases and J by 4 bases; unmatched bases: 3. TCRdb fed the RT-PCR reads into MiXCR, producing one record per CDR3 protein. The profile covers 400,000 to 450,000 distinct CDR3 sequences, with 15% to 20% appearing a single time and less than 8.5% taken by the ten largest. The receptor's source is a human donor who was either an allogeneic HSCT recipient or a stem cell or donor lymphocyte infusion donor (not recorded which). It is not recorded whose cells these are; they may come from a transplant donor. The rearrangement uses TRBV5-1 and TRBJ2-1; 8 bases are shared with TRBD2. Sequenced input: blood, either unsorted or a sorted T cell fraction (not recorded which). This CDR3 is CASSLVAGGYNEQFF. The DNA of the CDR3 is TGCGCCAGCAGCTTGGTGGCGGGAGGTTACAATGAGCAGTTCTTC.